The rows below give T cell receptor beta chains drawn from one sample of a study of OX40 agonist ivuxolimab in advanced cancers. TCRdb keeps only in-frame clones here, not all; method: immunoSEQ multiplex PCR. This sample has approximately 32,000 clones, with 88% found just once. Sequencing was performed on CD4+ or CD8+ T cells sorted from blood, taken in a trial of the OX40 agonist ivuxolimab. The receptor set was obtained from an adult with an advanced solid tumor such as melanoma, head and neck, liver or kidney cancer. The CDR3 runs from the conserved cysteine through the conserved F or W. A D gene is named only where the DNA matches it firmly. Where a row states a size, it is once, few, many or the class of an expanded clone; other rows omit it.

V gene	J gene	clone size	D gene	CDR3 DNA	CDR3 protein
TRBV4-2	TRBJ1-2	-	TRBD1	TGTGCCAGCAGTTGGGACAGGACTAACTATGGCTACACCTTC	CASSWDRTNYGYTF
TRBV28	TRBJ1-2	-	-	TGTGCCAGCAGGTCTCCAAGTTATAACTATGGCTACACCTTC	CASRSPSYNYGYTF
TRBV7-2	TRBJ2-2	-	TRBD2	TGTGCCAGCAGCACAAAGGGACTAGCGGGGAGGTACACCGGGGAGCTGTTTTTT	CASSTKGLAGRYTGELFF
TRBV14	TRBJ2-5	-	TRBD2	TGTGCCAGCAGCCTAGCGGGGGGTCAAGGGGAGACCCAGTACTTC	CASSLAGGQGETQYF
TRBV5-4	TRBJ2-1	-	-	TGTGCCAGCAGTTTCGGTATACAGGGAGGTGAGCAGTTCTTC	CASSFGIQGGEQFF
TRBV6-1	TRBJ2-1	-	TRBD1	TGTGCCAGCAGTGAGAGACAGGGGGTCAACAATGAGCAGTTCTTC	CASSERQGVNNEQFF
TRBV11-2	TRBJ2-1	-	-	TGTGCCAGCAGCTTAGGATATCTAGCACAGGGCTACAATGAGCAGTTCTTC	CASSLGYLAQGYNEQFF
TRBV28	TRBJ1-2	-	-	TGTGCCAGCACGGGATCGGACTCCTGGGGCTATGGCTACACCTTC	CASTGSDSWGYGYTF
TRBV6-1	TRBJ1-2	-	-	TGTGCCAGCAGTGAATTGGCAGGGAACTATGGCTACACCTTC	CASSELAGNYGYTF
TRBV27	TRBJ1-5	once	TRBD1	TGTGCCAGCCAACCTGGACAGGGCAGCCAGCCCCAGCATTTT	CASQPGQGSQPQHF
TRBV6-5	TRBJ1-6	once	-	TGTGCCGGGTCCTTAACAGGTTCCTATAATTCACCCCTCCACTTT	CAGSLTGSYNSPLHF
TRBV28	TRBJ2-7	once	TRBD1	TGTGCCAGCAGCCATTGCCGGGACAGGGGATGCGAGCAGTACTTC	CASSHCRDRGCEQYF
TRBV7-9	TRBJ2-6	-	TRBD1	TGTGCCAGCAGCTCGGACAGGGTCGGAGCTGGGACCAACGTCCTGACTTTC	CASSSDRVGAGTNVLTF
TRBV4-3	TRBJ2-2	many	-	TGCGCCAGCAGCCAAGAAGGAGGAGCGAACACCGGGGAGCTGTTTTTT	CASSQEGGANTGELFF
TRBV18	TRBJ1-2	-	TRBD1	TGTGCCAGCTCACCACCGGACGGACAGGGGGACTATGGCTACACCTTC	CASSPPDGQGDYGYTF
TRBV15	TRBJ1-5	-	-	TGTGCCACCTCCAGGGTAAATCAGCCCCAGCATTTT	CATSRVNQPQHF
TRBV7-9	TRBJ1-2	-	TRBD1	TGTGCCAGCAGCCCCGGGACAGGGCCCGCCTATGGCTACACCTTC	CASSPGTGPAYGYTF
TRBV5-6	TRBJ2-1	few	-	TGTGCCAGCAGCTTGGACCCGGAGAACAATGAGCAGTTCTTC	CASSLDPENNEQFF
TRBV9	TRBJ1-3	-	-	TGTGCCAGCAGCGGGGGACCTATAAACACCATATATTTT	CASSGGPINTIYF
TRBV9	TRBJ2-2	once	TRBD2	TGTGCCAGCAGCGTATTTTCATGGTGGGGCGGCGGGGGGAACACCGGGGAGCTGTTTTTT	CASSVFSWWGGGGNTGELFF
TRBV27	TRBJ2-7	-	-	TGTGCCAGCAGGCGGGGGCCCGGCGAGCAGTACTTC	CASRRGPGEQYF
TRBV4-3	TRBJ2-7	few	-	TGCGCCAGCAGCCAAGACAGGGCGGGCTACGAGCAGTACTTC	CASSQDRAGYEQYF
TRBV11-2	TRBJ2-1	-	-	TGTGCCAGCAGCTTCCTAGTGGTAGGCTCCTACAATGAGCAGTTCTTC	CASSFLVVGSYNEQFF
TRBV9	TRBJ2-7	-	TRBD2	TGTGCCAGCAGCTCCCCGGGGGGAGGGGAAGCCTACGAGCAGTACTTC	CASSSPGGGEAYEQYF
TRBV10-3	TRBJ1-1	-	-	TGTGCCATCAGTGAAAGTGGGGGCTATGAAGCTTTCTTT	CAISESGGYEAFF
TRBV27	TRBJ1-5	-	-	TGTGCCAGCAGCCCGACAGCGTACAATCAGCCCCAGCATTTT	CASSPTAYNQPQHF
TRBV27	TRBJ2-1	-	TRBD1	TGTGCCAGCTCGAACGGACAGGGGGCGTTCAATGAGCAGTTCTTC	CASSNGQGAFNEQFF
TRBV29-1	TRBJ2-7	-	-	TGCAGCGTTGATGACAGCCTCTACGAGCAGTACTTC	CSVDDSLYEQYF
TRBV9	TRBJ1-5	-	-	TGTGCCAGCAGCCCAGGGGAGGGAGAGGGTCAGCCCCAGCATTTT	CASSPGEGEGQPQHF
TRBV4-3	TRBJ1-3	-	TRBD1	TGCGCCAGCAGCCAAGATAAACAGGGGGCGCGAGGAAACACCATATATTTT	CASSQDKQGARGNTIYF
TRBV6-5	TRBJ2-5	-	-	TGTGCCAGCAGCTGGCTCCCGGAAGAGACCCAGTACTTC	CASSWLPEETQYF
TRBV14	TRBJ2-2	-	TRBD1	TGTGCCAGCAGCCAAGAACAGGGGGTCACCGGGGAGCTGTTTTTT	CASSQEQGVTGELFF
TRBV29-1	TRBJ2-3	-	-	TGCAGCGTCTGCCCTAGCAACACAGATACGCAGTATTTT	CSVCPSNTDTQYF
TRBV7-2	TRBJ2-3	once	TRBD2	TGTGCCAGCAGCCCTTTAGCGGGTACGCAGTATTTT	CASSPLAGTQYF
TRBV27	TRBJ2-7	once	-	TGTGCCAGCAGTTTGTCAGGGTTTAGCTCCTACGAGCAGTACTTC	CASSLSGFSSYEQYF
TRBV7-2	TRBJ2-3	once	-	TGTGCCAGCAGCCCTAGGCGGCTCACAGATACGCAGTATTTT	CASSPRRLTDTQYF
TRBV6-1	TRBJ2-1	-	-	TGTGCCAGCAGTGACAACAGGGCCGTACACAATGAGCAGTTCTTC	CASSDNRAVHNEQFF
TRBV19	TRBJ2-2	-	TRBD1	TGTGCCAGTAGTATAACGGGACAGGGGGTCACCGGGGAGCTGTTTTTT	CASSITGQGVTGELFF
TRBV23-1	TRBJ1-4	few	-	TGCGCCAGCAGTCAACGGCCAGGGGTAGGTGTTGCAACTAATGAAAAACTGTTTTTT	CASSQRPGVGVATNEKLFF
TRBV21-1	TRBJ2-1	-	-	TGTGCCAGCAGCAACCAGATTGGTTTCTTC	CASSNQIGFF
TRBV5-1	TRBJ1-1	once	-	TGCGCCAGCAGCTTGGGAGGGGCATGGACTGAAGCTTTCTTT	CASSLGGAWTEAFF
TRBV27	TRBJ2-2	-	-	TGTGCCAGCAGTTTGGGTCTTGGCACCGGGGAGCTGTTTTTT	CASSLGLGTGELFF
TRBV4-3	TRBJ2-2	-	TRBD2	TGCGCCAGCAGCCAAGATGGACTAGCAAACACCGGGGAGCTGTTTTTT	CASSQDGLANTGELFF
TRBV28	TRBJ2-1	-	-	TGTGCCAGCAGTTTCTCCGGGGGCAATGAGCAGTTCTTC	CASSFSGGNEQFF
TRBV7-9	TRBJ2-1	-	-	TGTGCCAGCAGCTTAGTGGCAGGCTGGTACAATGAGCAGTTCTTC	CASSLVAGWYNEQFF
TRBV13	TRBJ2-7	-	TRBD1	TGTGCCAGCAGCTCTCGGGACAGGGACTACGAGCAGTACTTC	CASSSRDRDYEQYF
TRBV4-1	TRBJ2-3	-	-	TGCGCCAGCAGCCCGGGCCTATTTAGCACAGATACGCAGTATTTT	CASSPGLFSTDTQYF
TRBV27	TRBJ2-7	-	-	TGTGCCAGCAGTTTATCGGGGGACTACGAGCAGTACTTC	CASSLSGDYEQYF
TRBV6-5	TRBJ2-1	-	TRBD2	TGTGCCAGCAGTTACTCGAATCTAGCGGGGAACAATGAGCAGTTCTTC	CASSYSNLAGNNEQFF